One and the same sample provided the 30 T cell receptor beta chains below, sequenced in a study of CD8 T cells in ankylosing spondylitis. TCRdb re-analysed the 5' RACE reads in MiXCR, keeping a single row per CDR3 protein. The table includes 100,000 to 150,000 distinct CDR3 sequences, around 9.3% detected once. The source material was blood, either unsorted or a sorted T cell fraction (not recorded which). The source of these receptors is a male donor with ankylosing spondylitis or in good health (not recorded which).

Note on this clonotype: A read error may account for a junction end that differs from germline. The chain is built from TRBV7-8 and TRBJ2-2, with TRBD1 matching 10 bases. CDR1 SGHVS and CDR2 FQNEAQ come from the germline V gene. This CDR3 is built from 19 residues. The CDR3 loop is CASRGTRQGAEINSGELFF. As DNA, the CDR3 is TGTGCCAGCAGAGGGACTCGACAGGGGGCTGAGATCAACAGCGGGGAGCTGTTTTTT.

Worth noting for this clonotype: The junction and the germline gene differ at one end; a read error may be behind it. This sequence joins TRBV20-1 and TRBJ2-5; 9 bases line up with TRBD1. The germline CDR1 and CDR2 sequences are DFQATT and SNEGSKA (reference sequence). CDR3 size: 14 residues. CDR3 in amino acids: CSATQGQGMETGDF. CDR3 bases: TGCAGTGCTACCCAAGGACAGGGGATGGAGACCGGGGACTTC.

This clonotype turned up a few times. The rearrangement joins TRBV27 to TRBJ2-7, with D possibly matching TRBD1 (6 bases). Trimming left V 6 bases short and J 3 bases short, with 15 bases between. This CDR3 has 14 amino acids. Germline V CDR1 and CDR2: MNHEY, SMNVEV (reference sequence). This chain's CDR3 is CASRPGQGRYEQYF. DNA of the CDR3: TGTGCCAGCAGGCCGGGGCAGGGGCGCTACGAGCAGTACTTC.

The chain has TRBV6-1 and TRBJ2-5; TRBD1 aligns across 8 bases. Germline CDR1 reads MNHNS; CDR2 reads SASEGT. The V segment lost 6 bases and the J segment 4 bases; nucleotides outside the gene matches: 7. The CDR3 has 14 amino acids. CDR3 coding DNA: TGTGCCAGCAGCTGGACAGGGTGGAGAGAGACCCAGTACTTC. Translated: CASSWTGWRETQYF.

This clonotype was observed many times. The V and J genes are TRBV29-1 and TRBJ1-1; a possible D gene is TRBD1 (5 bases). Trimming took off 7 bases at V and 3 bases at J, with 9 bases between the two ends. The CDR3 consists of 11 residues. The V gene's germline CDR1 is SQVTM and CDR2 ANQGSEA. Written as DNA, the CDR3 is TGCAGCGGGGGGTCCGACACTGAAGCTTTCTTT. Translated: CSGGSDTEAFF. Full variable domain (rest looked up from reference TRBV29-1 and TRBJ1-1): SAVISQKPSRDICQRGTSLTIQCQVDSQVTMMFWYRQQPGQSLTLIATANQGSEATYESGFVIDKFPISRPNLTFSTLTVSNMSPEDSSIYLCSGGSDTEAFFGQGTRLTVV.

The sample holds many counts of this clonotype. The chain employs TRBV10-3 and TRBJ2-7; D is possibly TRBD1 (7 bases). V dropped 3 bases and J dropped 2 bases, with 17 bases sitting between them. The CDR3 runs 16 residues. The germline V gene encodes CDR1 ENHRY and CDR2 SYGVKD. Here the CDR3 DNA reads TGTGCCATCAGTGACCCCGCGGGACAGACACCCTACGAGCAGTACTTC. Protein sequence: CAISDPAGQTPYEQYF.

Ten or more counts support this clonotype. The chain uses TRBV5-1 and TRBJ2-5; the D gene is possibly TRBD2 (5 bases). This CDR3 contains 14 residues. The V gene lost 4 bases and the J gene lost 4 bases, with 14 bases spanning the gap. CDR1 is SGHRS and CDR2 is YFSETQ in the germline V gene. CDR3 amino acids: CASSGSGSVETQYF. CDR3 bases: TGCGCCAGCAGCGGAAGCGGTTCGGTAGAGACCCAGTACTTC.

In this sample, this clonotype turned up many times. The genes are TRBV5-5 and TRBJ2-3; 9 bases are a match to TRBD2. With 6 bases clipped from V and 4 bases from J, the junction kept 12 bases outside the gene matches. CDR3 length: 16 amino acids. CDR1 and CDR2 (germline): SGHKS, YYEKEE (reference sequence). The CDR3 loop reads CASTVVSGSGSDTQYF. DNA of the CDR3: TGTGCCAGCACTGTGGTTAGCGGGAGTGGCTCAGATACGCAGTATTTT.

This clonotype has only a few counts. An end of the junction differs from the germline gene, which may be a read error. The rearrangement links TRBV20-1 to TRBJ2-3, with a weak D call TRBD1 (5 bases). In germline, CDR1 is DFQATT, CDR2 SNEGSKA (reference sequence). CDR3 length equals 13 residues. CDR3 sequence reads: CSARHPTLQVEDF. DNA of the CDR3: TGCAGTGCTAGGCACCCCACCCTACAGGTCGAGGATTTT.

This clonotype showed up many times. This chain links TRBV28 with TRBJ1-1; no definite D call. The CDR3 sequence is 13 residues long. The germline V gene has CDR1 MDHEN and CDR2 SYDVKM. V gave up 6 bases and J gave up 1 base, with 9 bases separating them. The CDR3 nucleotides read TGTGCCAGCAGCCCCAGGCGGAACACTGAAGCTTTCTTT. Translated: CASSPRRNTEAFF.

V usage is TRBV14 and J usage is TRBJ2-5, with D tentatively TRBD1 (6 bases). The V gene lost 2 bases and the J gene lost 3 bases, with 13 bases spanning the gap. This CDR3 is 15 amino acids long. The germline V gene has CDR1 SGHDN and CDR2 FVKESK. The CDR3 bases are TGTGCCAGCAGCCAAAGGACAAAGGGGGAAGAGACCCAGTACTTC. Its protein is CASSQRTKGEETQYF.

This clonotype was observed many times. CDR3 bases: TGCAGTGCTAGACCTAGGACAGGGGTGACTGAAGCTTTCTTT. Residues: CSARPRTGVTEAFF. The chain employs TRBV20-1 and TRBJ1-1; 9 bases line up with TRBD1. Germline CDR1 DFQATT, CDR2 SNEGSKA (reference sequence). V shed 2 bases, J shed 5 bases, and the junction held 6 bases outside the gene matches. The CDR3 contains 14 residues.

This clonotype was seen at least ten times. CDR3 in amino acids: CASSDGRQGEAFF. In DNA form, the CDR3 reads TGTGCCAGCAGCGACGGTCGACAGGGAGAAGCTTTCTTT. The rearrangement uses TRBV7-9 and TRBJ1-1; 7 bases line up with TRBD1. The germline V gene encodes CDR1 SEHNR and CDR2 FQNEAQ (reference sequence). Trimming at V came to 5 bases and at J to 8 bases, leaving 8 bases not matched to a gene. This CDR3 is built from 13 residues.

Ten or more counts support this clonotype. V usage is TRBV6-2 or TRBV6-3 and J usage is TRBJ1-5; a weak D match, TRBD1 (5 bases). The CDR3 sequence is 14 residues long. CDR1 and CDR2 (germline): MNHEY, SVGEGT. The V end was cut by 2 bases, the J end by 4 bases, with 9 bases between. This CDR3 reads CASSYGQGNQPQHF. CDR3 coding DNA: TGTGCCAGCAGTTACGGTCAGGGTAATCAGCCCCAGCATTTT.

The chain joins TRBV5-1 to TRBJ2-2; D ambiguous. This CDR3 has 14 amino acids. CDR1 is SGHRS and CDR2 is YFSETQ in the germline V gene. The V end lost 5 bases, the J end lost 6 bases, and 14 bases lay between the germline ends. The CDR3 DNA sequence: TGCGCCAGCAGACCGGGCCAACGACCCGGGGAGCTGTTTTTT. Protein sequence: CASRPGQRPGELFF.

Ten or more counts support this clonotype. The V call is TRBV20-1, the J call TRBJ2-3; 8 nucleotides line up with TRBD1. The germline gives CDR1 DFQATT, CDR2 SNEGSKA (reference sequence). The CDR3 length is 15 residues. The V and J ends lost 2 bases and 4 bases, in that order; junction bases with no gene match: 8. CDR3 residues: CSARITDRASDTQYF. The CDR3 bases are TGCAGTGCTAGAATCACGGACAGGGCTTCAGATACGCAGTATTTT.

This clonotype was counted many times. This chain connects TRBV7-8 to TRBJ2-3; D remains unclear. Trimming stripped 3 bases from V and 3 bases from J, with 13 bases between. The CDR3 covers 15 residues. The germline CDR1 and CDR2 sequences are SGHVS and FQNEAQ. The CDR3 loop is CASSFGVDGTDTQYF. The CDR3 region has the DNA TGTGCCAGCAGCTTTGGAGTAGACGGGACAGATACGCAGTATTTT.

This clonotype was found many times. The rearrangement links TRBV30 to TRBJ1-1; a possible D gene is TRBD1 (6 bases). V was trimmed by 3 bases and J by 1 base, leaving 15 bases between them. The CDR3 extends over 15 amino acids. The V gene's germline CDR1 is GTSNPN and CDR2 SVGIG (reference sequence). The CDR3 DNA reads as TGTGCCTGGAGACACCAGGGGCGTCGGAACACTGAAGCTTTCTTT. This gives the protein CAWRHQGRRNTEAFF.

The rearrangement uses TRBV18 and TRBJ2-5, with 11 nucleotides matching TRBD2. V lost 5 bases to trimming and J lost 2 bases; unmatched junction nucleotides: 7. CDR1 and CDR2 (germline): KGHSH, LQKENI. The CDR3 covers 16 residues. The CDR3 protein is CASSSGLAGKQETQYF. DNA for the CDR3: TGTGCCAGCTCATCTGGACTAGCGGGTAAACAAGAGACCCAGTACTTC. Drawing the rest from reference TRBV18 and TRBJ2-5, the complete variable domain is NAGVMQNPRHLVRRRGQEARLRCSPMKGHSHVYWYRQLPEEGLKFMVYLQKENIIDESGMPKERFSAEFPKEGPSILRIQQVVRGDSAAYFCASSSGLAGKQETQYFGPGTRLLVL.

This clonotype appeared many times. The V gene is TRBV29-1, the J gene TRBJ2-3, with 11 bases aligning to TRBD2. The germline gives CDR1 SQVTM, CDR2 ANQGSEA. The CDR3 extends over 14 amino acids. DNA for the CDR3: TGCACCTTGGGGGGTAGCGGGAGGGCTGATACGCAGTATTTT. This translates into CTLGGSGRADTQYF.

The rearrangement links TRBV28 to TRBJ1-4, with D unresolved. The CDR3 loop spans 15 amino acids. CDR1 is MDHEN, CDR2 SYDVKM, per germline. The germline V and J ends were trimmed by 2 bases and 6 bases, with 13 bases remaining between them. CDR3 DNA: TGTGCCAGCAGTTTAGGCGGCAGTGGTTATGAAAAACTGTTTTTT. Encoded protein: CASSLGGSGYEKLFF.

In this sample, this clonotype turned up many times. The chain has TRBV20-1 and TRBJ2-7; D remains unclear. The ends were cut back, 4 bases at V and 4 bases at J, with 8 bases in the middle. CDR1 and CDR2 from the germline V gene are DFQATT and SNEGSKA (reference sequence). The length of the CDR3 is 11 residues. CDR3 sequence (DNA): TGCAGTGCTAAACTGGGGTACGAGCAGTACTTC. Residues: CSAKLGYEQYF.

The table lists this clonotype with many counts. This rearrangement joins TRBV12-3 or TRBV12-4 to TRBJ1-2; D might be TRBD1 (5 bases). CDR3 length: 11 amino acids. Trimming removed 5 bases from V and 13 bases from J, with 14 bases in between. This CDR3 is CASSRQGPGTF. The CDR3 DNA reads TGTGCCAGCAGTAGGCAGGGTCCAGGCACCTTC.

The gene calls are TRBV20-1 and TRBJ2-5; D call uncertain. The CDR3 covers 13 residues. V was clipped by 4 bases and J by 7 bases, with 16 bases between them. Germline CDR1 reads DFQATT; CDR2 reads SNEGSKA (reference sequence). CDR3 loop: CSATASSDGTQYF. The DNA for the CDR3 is TGCAGTGCTACGGCTTCCTCGGACGGGACCCAGTACTTC.

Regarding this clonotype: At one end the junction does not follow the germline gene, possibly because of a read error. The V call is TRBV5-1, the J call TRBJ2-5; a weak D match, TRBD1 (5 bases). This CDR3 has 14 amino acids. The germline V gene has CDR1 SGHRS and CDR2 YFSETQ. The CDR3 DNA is TGCGCCAGCGGCTTTAGCAGCCCAGGGGAGACCCAGTACTTC. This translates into CASGFSSPGETQYF.

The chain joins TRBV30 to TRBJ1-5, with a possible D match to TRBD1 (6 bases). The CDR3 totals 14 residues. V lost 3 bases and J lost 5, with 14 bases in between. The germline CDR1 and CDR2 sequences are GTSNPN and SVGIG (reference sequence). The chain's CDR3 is CAWSLQGGHQPQHF. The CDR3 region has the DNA TGTGCCTGGAGCTTACAGGGAGGCCATCAGCCCCAGCATTTT.

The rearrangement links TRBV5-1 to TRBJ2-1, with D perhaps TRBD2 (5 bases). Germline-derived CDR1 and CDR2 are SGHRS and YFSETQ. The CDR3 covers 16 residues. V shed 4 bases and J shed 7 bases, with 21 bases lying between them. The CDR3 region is CASSALITRPLNEQFF. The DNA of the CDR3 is TGCGCCAGCAGCGCCCTCATTACTAGACCCCTAAATGAGCAGTTCTTC.

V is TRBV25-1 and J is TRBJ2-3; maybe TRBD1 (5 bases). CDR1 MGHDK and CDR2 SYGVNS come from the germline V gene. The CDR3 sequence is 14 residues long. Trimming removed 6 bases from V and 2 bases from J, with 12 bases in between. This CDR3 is CASSSDRNTDTQYF. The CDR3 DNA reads TGTGCCAGCAGCTCCGACAGAAACACAGATACGCAGTATTTT.

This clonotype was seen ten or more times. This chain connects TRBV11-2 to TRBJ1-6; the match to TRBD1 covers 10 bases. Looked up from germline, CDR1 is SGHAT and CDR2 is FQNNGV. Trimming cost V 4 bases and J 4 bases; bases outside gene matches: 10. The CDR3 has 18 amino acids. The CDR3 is CASSSGTGAGIYNSPLHF. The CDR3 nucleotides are TGTGCCAGCAGCTCCGGGACAGGGGCAGGAATTTATAATTCACCCCTCCACTTT.

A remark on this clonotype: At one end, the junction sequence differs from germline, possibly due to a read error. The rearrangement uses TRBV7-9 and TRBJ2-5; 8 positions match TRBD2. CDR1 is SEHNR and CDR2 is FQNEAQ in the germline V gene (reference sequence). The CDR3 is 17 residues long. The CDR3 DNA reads TGTGCCACCAGCTTTTTCGCGGGAGGTCGTACGCAAGAGACCCAGTACTTC. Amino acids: CATSFFAGGRTQETQYF.